The 9 T cell receptor beta chains reported below all come from one sample, sequenced in a study of blood T cell repertoires in COVID-19. The method was immunoSEQ multiplex PCR; TCRdb's version includes in-frame clones alone and lacks a portion of them. In the table there are about 120,000 clones, around three quarters of which are singletons. Material for sequencing was peripheral blood. The origin of the receptors is a man aged 55 to 70 with active or convalescent COVID-19.

This sequence joins TRBV28 and TRBJ2-7; weak D call: TRBD2 (6 bases). Trimming took 6 bases from V and 4 from J, leaving 16 bases between them. In germline, CDR1 is MDHEN, CDR2 SYDVKM. This CDR3 contains 14 residues. The DNA for the CDR3 is TGTGCCAGCAGACCGGGACTCTCGCCATACGAGCAGTACTTC. It specifies CASRPGLSPYEQYF. Full variable domain (outside the CDR3, taken from reference TRBV28 and TRBJ2-7): DVKVTQSSRYLVKRTGEKVFLECVQDMDHENMFWYRQDPGLGLRLIYFSYDVKMKEKGDIPEGYSVSREKKERFSLILESASTNQTSMYLCASRPGLSPYEQYFGPGTRLTVT.

V usage is TRBV12-3 or TRBV12-4 and J usage is TRBJ2-1; D gene uncertain. Trimming cost V 5 bases and J 5 bases, with 7 bases left between them. The CDR3 runs 12 residues. CDR3 coding DNA: TGTGCCAGCAGTGGCTTGAACAATGAGCAGTTCTTC. Protein product: CASSGLNNEQFF.

V usage is TRBV24-1 and J usage is TRBJ1-5, with unresolved D. This CDR3 is built from 12 residues. Germline lookup yields CDR1 KGHDR and CDR2 SFDVKD. Trimming cost V 4 bases and J 3 bases, with 3 bases left between them. The CDR3 DNA sequence: TGTGCCACCAGTGAGGCCAATCAGCCCCAGCATTTT. This gives the protein CATSEANQPQHF.

There are a few counts of this clone. This chain joins TRBV18 and TRBJ2-1; 9 nucleotides align to TRBD1. CDR1 is KGHSH, CDR2 LQKENI, per germline. Germline trimming cut 3 bases from V and 8 bases from J; bases unmatched to any gene: 11. The CDR3 consists of 16 residues. For the CDR3, the DNA is TGTGCCAGCTCACCCGCATCCCCGGGACAGGGTCATGAGCAGTTCTTC. Translation gives CASSPASPGQGHEQFF.

This clone turned up a few times. The chain employs TRBV15 and TRBJ2-1; TRBD1 matches at 7 bases. The ends lost 0 bases at V and 8 bases at J; junction bases unmatched: 1. The CDR3 is made up of 13 amino acids. CDR1 and CDR2 from the germline V gene are LNHNV and YYDKDF (reference sequence). The CDR3 is CATSRDQGDEQFF. CDR3 nucleotides: TGTGCCACCAGCAGAGATCAGGGGGATGAGCAGTTCTTC.

The gene calls are TRBV7-3 and TRBJ2-5; TRBD2 agrees at 11 bases. CDR1 and CDR2 (germline): SGHTA, FQGTGA. After removal of 0 bases from V and 8 bases from J, the junction contained 5 bases not matched to a gene. The CDR3 runs to 15 residues. CDR3 nucleotides: TGTGCCAGCAGCTTAACGACAACTAGCGGGAGTACCCAGTACTTC. Protein: CASSLTTTSGSTQYF.

This clone was detected a few times. The chain carries TRBV6-6 and TRBJ2-2, with D possibly TRBD1 on 5 matching bases. Trimming stripped 4 bases from V and 6 bases from J, with 9 bases between. CDR1 is MNHNY and CDR2 is SVGAGI in the germline V gene (reference sequence). CDR3 length: 13 amino acids. The CDR3 coding sequence is TGTGCCAGCAGTTCAGGGTTCGCCGGGGAGCTGTTTTTT. This translates into CASSSGFAGELFF.

The DNA for the CDR3 is TGTGCCAGCAGTCCGCGGAGCACTGAAGCTTTCTTT. This encodes CASSPRSTEAFF. The genes are TRBV28 and TRBJ1-1; D ambiguous. From germline, CDR1 is MDHEN and CDR2 SYDVKM. The CDR3 contains 12 residues. V was shortened by 5 bases and J by 4 bases, with 8 bases between the two germline ends.

Regarding this clone: The DNA is omitted, as the CDR3 cannot be located on it reliably, and the CDR3 follows TCRdb's listing. This rearrangement joins TRBV6-5 to TRBJ2-1; the table gives TRBD2 as D, unverified against the DNA. Germline lookup yields CDR1 MNHEY and CDR2 SVGAGI. The CDR3 numbers 15 amino acids, ends counted. Here the CDR3 reads CASSTSYFSYNEQFF.